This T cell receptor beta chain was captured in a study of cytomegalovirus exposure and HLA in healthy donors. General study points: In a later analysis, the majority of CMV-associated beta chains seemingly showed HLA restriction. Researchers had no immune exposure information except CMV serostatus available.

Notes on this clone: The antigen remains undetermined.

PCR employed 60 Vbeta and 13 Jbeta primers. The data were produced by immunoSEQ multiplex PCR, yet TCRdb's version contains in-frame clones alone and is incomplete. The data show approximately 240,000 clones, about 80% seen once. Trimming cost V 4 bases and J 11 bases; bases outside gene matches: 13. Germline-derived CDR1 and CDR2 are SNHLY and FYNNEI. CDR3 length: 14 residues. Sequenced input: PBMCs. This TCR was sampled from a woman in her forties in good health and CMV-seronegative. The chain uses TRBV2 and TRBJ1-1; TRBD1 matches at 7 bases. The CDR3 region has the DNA TGTGCCAGCAGTGTTGAAGGGGGCTGGCTCGAGGCTTTCTTT. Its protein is CASSVEGGWLEAFF.